Sequencing of this T cell receptor beta chain was carried out in a study of blood T cell repertoires in COVID-19. Study-wide context: PBMCs, B-cell-depleted T cells, or T cells were the source of the cDNA or gDNA that made up the material.

V was pared by 5 bases and J by 6 bases, with 5 bases of the junction left unmatched. Germline V gives CDR1 SGHRS, CDR2 YFSETQ. This CDR3 comprises 14 residues. Authors' analysis steps: Nucleated cell number was recorded as an estimate derived from reference gene primer amplification. Profiling relied on immunoSEQ multiplex PCR, and the TCRdb table lists in-frame clones only, not all of them. The V and J calls and clone size come from that table; D and trimming were worked out from the DNA. Among roughly 62,000 clones listed, 80% to 85% were seen once. Seattle cases were enrolled at active infection and followed longitudinally.

The V call is TRBV5-1, the J call TRBJ2-2; TRBD2 matches at 9 bases. This TCR was sampled from a man younger than 45 with COVID-19, enrolled during active disease. Sequencing input: peripheral blood. CDR3 in DNA: TGCGCCAGCAGTTCCGGGACTAGCTCCGGGGAGCTGTTTTTT. It encodes CASSSGTSSGELFF.